This T cell receptor beta chain was identified during a study of T cell responses to AZD1222 COVID-19 vaccine. Study-level results: Recipients of AZD1222 seropositive at baseline numbered only 6 or 7.

The CDR3 extends over 18 amino acids. From germline, CDR1 is SGHNT and CDR2 YYREEE (reference sequence). The V end was cut by 1 base, the J end by 2 bases, with 21 bases between. Data came from immunoSEQ multiplex PCR; TCRdb stores just in-frame clones and leaves some out. Here the sample spans roughly 140,000 clones, 80% to 90% being singletons. For this clone: Its target is unknown.

The specimen comprised peripheral blood, sampled on day 0 of AZD1222 vaccination. This TCR was recovered from an adult in good health. The V and J genes are TRBV5-4 and TRBJ1-1; perhaps TRBD1 as D (5 bases). CDR3 sequence (DNA): TGTGCCAGCAGCTTGTTCAAGGGGCCCGGGATAAACAACACTGAAGCTTTCTTT. Translated, it gives CASSLFKGPGINNTEAFF.